This T cell receptor (beta chain) is drawn from a study of post-analysis software for immune sequencing data. At the level of the study: Several disease courses (relapsing-remitting, secondary progressive and progressive-relapsing) of multiple sclerosis were included. Study findings and constraints: Multiple sclerosis was associated with a significant reduction in normalized Chao1 diversity relative to controls. The five TRBV segments detected at higher frequency in patients than in controls included TRBV5-6, TRBV5-1 and TRBV20-1.

This CDR3 region has 15 residues. Germline assignment: CDR1 SGDLS and CDR2 YYNGEE. V was cut by 0 bases and J by 3 bases, with 12 bases left in between. As concerns this clonotype: The antigen remains undetermined.

Presence of unique molecular identifiers characterized the TCR beta cDNA libraries. MiXCR, run by TCRdb on the PCR reads, gives a single entry per CDR3 protein. The data show hundreds of thousands of distinct CDR3 sequences, 30% seen once. Source material: blood. This TCR was recovered from a girl under 18 with multiple sclerosis. This sequence joins TRBV9 and TRBJ1-2; D is unresolved. CDR3 DNA: TGTGCCAGCAGCGTAGGTCCGGACGGGGACTATGGCTACACCTTC. This encodes CASSVGPDGDYGYTF.